This TCR beta chain is drawn from a study of cytomegalovirus exposure and HLA in healthy donors. The study, taken as a whole, reports: It was 150 to 200 TCR beta chains that were listed as cytomegalovirus-associated. Productive rates of about 90% or about 30% were seen for most TCR beta V segments in an earlier analysis. Accurate prediction of most subjects' HLA-A and HLA-B alleles from TCR beta sequences was reported.

Trimming shortened V by 2 bases and J by 1 base, and 9 bases separated the two germline ends. Germline assignment: CDR1 MNHEY and CDR2 SMNVEV (reference sequence). The CDR3 has 15 amino acids. PCR involved 60 Vbeta and 13 Jbeta primers. The repertoire was sequenced with immunoSEQ multiplex PCR; TCRdb's copy has only in-frame clones and lacks some. The sample records about 140,000 clones, more than 60% being singletons. On this clone: Its antigen is not identified.

Donors consisted of healthy bone marrow donors. What was sequenced was PBMCs. This rearrangement joins TRBV27 to TRBJ1-5, with D possibly matching TRBD1 (6 bases). The sequence came from a man aged 40-50 years in good health and CMV-seronegative. The DNA of the CDR3 is TGTGCCAGCAGTTTAGGGGGCAGGAGCAATCAGCCCCAGCATTTT. Protein sequence: CASSLGGRSNQPQHF.